The 20 T cell receptor beta chains listed next were all sequenced from one sample in a study of PD-1 blockade in classical Hodgkin lymphoma. Time point described: newly diagnosed, previously untreated cHL patient sample. This table comes from immunoSEQ multiplex PCR, and its TCRdb copy is limited to in-frame clones, with some not included. Among about 17,000 clones listed, about 85% were seen once. The sample taken for sequencing was peripheral blood mononuclear cells (PBMCs). Receptors were obtained from a human donor with classical Hodgkin lymphoma.

The chain couples TRBV4-3 to TRBJ2-7; no reliable D call. TRBJ2-1 explains the end of the DNA better; the J call may be wrong. This CDR3 has 15 residues. Germline V gene lookup returns CDR1 LGHNA and CDR2 YSLEER. CDR3 coding DNA: TGCGCCAGCAGCCCTAGACACCCCTCCTACAATGAGCAGTTCTTC. Translating gives CASSPRHPSYNEQFF.

V gene TRBV28 combines with J gene TRBJ1-1; possible D gene TRBD1, 6 bases. This CDR3 is 11 amino acids long. CDR1 is MDHEN, CDR2 SYDVKM, per germline. V dropped 7 bases and J dropped 4 bases, with 7 bases sitting between them. CDR3 in amino acids: CASKGGTEAFF. CDR3 in DNA: TGTGCCAGCAAAGGGGGCACTGAAGCTTTCTTT.

The chain combines TRBV6-6 with TRBJ1-6; D not certain. CDR1 is MNHNY, CDR2 SVGAGI, per germline (reference sequence). The length of the CDR3 is 15 residues. Trimming took 2 bases from V and 7 from J, leaving 12 bases between them. As DNA, the CDR3 is TGTGCCAGCAGTTACGAGATCCATAGGAATTCACCCCTCCACTTT. It translates to CASSYEIHRNSPLHF.

This clone appeared a few times. The rearrangement joins TRBV7-2 to TRBJ1-1; D is undetermined. This CDR3 has 13 amino acids. Trimming shortened V by 5 bases and J by 5 bases, and 12 bases separated the two germline ends. Germline CDR1 is SGHTA and CDR2 is FQGNSA. CDR3 DNA sequence: TGTGCCAGCAGCCCCCAGTCGAAAACTGAAGCTTTCTTT. It translates to CASSPQSKTEAFF.

This clone was detected only a few times. The genes are TRBV5-4 and TRBJ1-2; D is possibly TRBD1 (6 bases). V lost 4 bases, J lost 8 bases, and 24 bases lay in between. Germline assignment: CDR1 SGHNT and CDR2 YYREEE (reference sequence). The CDR3 extends over 16 amino acids. The CDR3 nucleotides read TGTGCCAGCAGCCCCGGACTCGAGGGGGTCATTATGGGCTACACCTTC. This encodes CASSPGLEGVIMGYTF.

This clone was observed a handful of times. The chain is built from TRBV30 and TRBJ2-3; D is ambiguous. The V end was cut by 0 bases, the J end by 11 bases, with 15 bases between. The CDR3 consists of 13 residues. Germline-derived CDR1 and CDR2 are GTSNPN and SVGIG (reference sequence). CDR3 loop: CAWSVSEAGMQYF. In DNA, the CDR3 is TGTGCCTGGAGTGTTTCCGAGGCCGGTATGCAGTATTTT.

The chain has TRBV6-6 and TRBJ2-5, with D hard to call. Germline V gene data show CDR1 as MNHNY and CDR2 as SVGAGI (reference sequence). The CDR3 has 13 amino acids. The ends were cut back, 4 bases at V and 5 bases at J, with 11 bases in the middle. CDR3 amino acids: CASSSLTRETQYF. The CDR3 DNA follows: TGTGCCAGCAGTTCCCTCACCCGGGAGACCCAGTACTTC.

The chain employs TRBV28 and TRBJ1-1, with D perhaps TRBD1 (5 bases). Trimming removed 3 bases from V and 2 bases from J, with 7 bases in between. Looked up from germline, CDR1 is MDHEN and CDR2 is SYDVKM. This CDR3 spans 13 amino acids. The CDR3 DNA sequence: TGTGCCAGCAGTTTTAGGGGCAACACTGAAGCTTTCTTT. It is translated as CASSFRGNTEAFF.

This sequence joins TRBV30 and TRBJ1-6; D gene unclear. Germline V gene lookup returns CDR1 GTSNPN and CDR2 SVGIG (reference sequence). V dropped 2 bases and J dropped 8 bases, with 10 bases sitting between them. The CDR3 has 13 residues. In DNA form, the CDR3 reads TGTGCCTGGAGTACAGTGGAGGATTCACCCCTCCACTTT. This codes for CAWSTVEDSPLHF.

The chain employs TRBV6-5 and TRBJ2-3; a possible D gene is TRBD2 (5 bases). The CDR3 extends over 14 amino acids. Germline V gene lookup returns CDR1 MNHEY and CDR2 SVGAGI. V was shortened by 2 bases and J by 3 bases, with 9 bases between the two germline ends. CDR3: CASSYAERTDTQYF. CDR3 in DNA: TGTGCCAGCAGTTACGCAGAGCGGACAGATACGCAGTATTTT.

The sample holds one count of this clone. The chain uses TRBV9 and TRBJ2-5; possible D gene TRBD1, 6 bases. In germline, CDR1 is SGDLS, CDR2 YYNGEE. V shed 3 bases and J shed 5 bases, with 17 bases lying between them. This CDR3 has 15 amino acids. CDR3: CASSALPQGGETQYF. The DNA for the CDR3 is TGTGCCAGCAGCGCTCTCCCACAGGGCGGGGAGACCCAGTACTTC.

The gene calls are TRBV28 and TRBJ1-1, with D unclear. Germline V lookup: CDR1 MDHEN, CDR2 SYDVKM. The CDR3 sequence is 11 residues long. Trimming stripped 5 bases from V and 5 bases from J, with 6 bases between. CDR3 region: CASSRWTEAFF. For the CDR3, the DNA is TGTGCCAGCAGTAGATGGACTGAAGCTTTCTTT.

The chain employs TRBV6-5 and TRBJ2-1, with TRBD2 matching over 11 bases. Trimming cost V 4 bases and J 6 bases; bases outside gene matches: 2. The CDR3 is 14 amino acids. The germline V gene encodes CDR1 MNHEY and CDR2 SVGAGI. CDR3 sequence: CASSFGTSGNEQFF. For the CDR3, the DNA is TGTGCCAGCAGTTTCGGGACTAGCGGCAATGAGCAGTTCTTC.

The genes are TRBV6-4 and TRBJ2-1; 7 nucleotides line up with TRBD1. With V trimmed by 2 bases and J by 6 bases, 7 bases remained unmatched. The CDR3 sequence is 15 residues long. Germline values: CDR1 MRHNA, CDR2 SNTAGT. DNA for the CDR3: TGTGCCAGCAGTGACGAAGGGGGCATGCCCAATGAGCAGTTCTTC. Encoded protein: CASSDEGGMPNEQFF.

Here the CDR3 reads CASLSNQPQHF. CDR3 sequence (DNA): TGTGCCAGCTTAAGCAATCAGCCCCAGCATTTT. The chain joins TRBV6-4 to TRBJ1-5; D call uncertain. The germline V and J ends were trimmed by 8 bases and 1 base, with 3 bases remaining between them. The CDR3 spans 11 residues. CDR1 MRHNA and CDR2 SNTAGT come from the germline V gene.

The gene calls are TRBV6-6 and TRBJ2-7; the match to TRBD2 covers 9 bases. CDR1 MNHNY and CDR2 SVGAGI come from the germline V gene (reference sequence). V dropped 7 bases and J dropped 2; count of bases not matched to a gene: 9. The CDR3 length is 15 residues. CDR3 sequence reads: CASTFSGSMTYEQYF. The CDR3 coding sequence is TGTGCCAGCACATTTAGCGGGAGTATGACCTACGAGCAGTACTTC.

The chain employs TRBV18 and TRBJ1-4, with D tentatively TRBD1 (5 bases). The V gene lost 4 bases and the J gene lost 1 base, with 13 bases spanning the gap. Germline V gene lookup returns CDR1 KGHSH and CDR2 LQKENI. The CDR3 is 16 amino acids. This chain's CDR3 is CASSLSQGGTNEKLFF. CDR3 DNA: TGTGCCAGCTCACTCTCCCAGGGAGGAACTAATGAAAAACTGTTTTTT.

The V and J genes are TRBV5-8 and TRBJ2-5; D possibly matches TRBD1 or TRBD2 (5 bases each). Trimming removed 4 bases from V and 4 bases from J, with 14 bases in between. Germline CDR1 reads SGHTS; CDR2 reads YDEGEE. The CDR3 loop spans 14 amino acids. Here the CDR3 reads CASSPWGSGETQYF. In nucleotides, the CDR3 is TGTGCCAGCAGCCCGTGGGGGTCAGGAGAGACCCAGTACTTC.

The chain is built from TRBV10-2 and TRBJ2-3; no definite D call. Germline V gene data show CDR1 as WSHSY and CDR2 as SAAADI. Trimming took 0 bases from V and 7 from J, leaving 11 bases between them. The CDR3 sequence is 14 residues long. CDR3 protein: CASSESSLGYTQYF. The CDR3 nucleotides read TGCGCCAGCAGTGAGTCGAGTTTGGGTTATACGCAGTATTTT.

The chain joins TRBV19 to TRBJ2-3; 8 bases agree with TRBD2. Unmatched junction bases numbered 3, after V lost 1 base and J lost 0 bases. This CDR3 region has 16 residues. The V gene's germline CDR1 is LNHDA and CDR2 SQIVND (reference sequence). In DNA, the CDR3 is TGTGCCAGTAGTATAGGCGGGGGGCACAGCACAGATACGCAGTATTTT. Translation gives CASSIGGGHSTDTQYF.